These 17 T cell receptor beta chains share one sample of origin, sequenced in a study of T cell responses to AZD1222 COVID-19 vaccine. Sequencing was performed with immunoSEQ multiplex PCR; in TCRdb, only in-frame clones are kept and a portion is missing. Of more than 95,000 clones in the sample, approximately 90% were seen once. Sequences were derived from peripheral blood, sampled on day 0 of AZD1222 vaccination. The origin of the receptors is an adult in good health.

J is TRBJ2-5 and V is TRBV19; D perhaps matches TRBD2 (6 bases). Per the germline V gene, CDR1 is LNHDA and CDR2 is SQIVND (reference sequence). CDR3 length equals 13 residues. With 10 bases removed from V and 1 base from J, the gap between germline ends came to 13 bases. CDR3 protein: CATALASQETQYF. The CDR3 DNA follows: TGTGCCACCGCGCTAGCGTCCCAAGAGACCCAGTACTTC.

The chain carries TRBV14 and TRBJ2-1, with 9 nucleotides matching TRBD2. The junction had 5 bases not matched to a gene; V was cut back by 4 bases and J by 7 bases. Germline CDR1 SGHDN, CDR2 FVKESK. The CDR3 contains 14 residues. The CDR3 region is CASSPTSGLNEQFF. In DNA form, the CDR3 reads TGTGCCAGCAGCCCGACTAGCGGATTAAATGAGCAGTTCTTC.

The genes are TRBV24-1 and TRBJ2-1, with D possibly TRBD2 on 5 matching bases. Trimming cost V 9 bases and J 7 bases, with 15 bases left between them. There are 13 residues in the CDR3. The germline V gene encodes CDR1 KGHDR and CDR2 SFDVKD. CDR3 sequence: CATQRRVGNEQFF. CDR3 coding DNA: TGTGCCACCCAACGGCGGGTAGGTAATGAGCAGTTCTTC.

The V call is TRBV5-1, the J call TRBJ1-4; 10 nucleotides align to TRBD1. Germline-derived CDR1 and CDR2 are SGHRS and YFSETQ. Trimming removed 1 base from V and 8 bases from J; junction bases left unmatched: 5. The CDR3 runs 15 residues. This chain's CDR3 is CASSLKGQGGEKLFF. CDR3 nucleotides: TGCGCCAGCAGCTTGAAAGGACAGGGGGGAGAAAAACTGTTTTTT.

The V gene is TRBV28, the J gene TRBJ1-1, with 8 bases matching TRBD1. This CDR3 has 13 residues. Germline V gene data show CDR1 as MDHEN and CDR2 as SYDVKM. The trim removed 6 bases at V and 4 bases at J, leaving 4 bases unmatched. CDR3 sequence reads: CASRETGATEAFF. CDR3 nucleotide sequence: TGTGCCAGCAGGGAGACAGGGGCCACTGAAGCTTTCTTT.

The chain has TRBV28 and TRBJ1-5; TRBD1 is a possible D gene (5 bases). The CDR3 is 14 residues long. Trimming took 8 bases from V and 5 from J, leaving 16 bases between them. Germline V CDR1 and CDR2: MDHEN, SYDVKM. This CDR3 is CASLQGDSYQPQHF. In DNA form, the CDR3 reads TGTGCCAGCCTGCAGGGAGACTCCTATCAGCCCCAGCATTTT. Combining the CDR3 with reference TRBV28 and TRBJ1-5 gives the whole variable domain DVKVTQSSRYLVKRTGEKVFLECVQDMDHENMFWYRQDPGLGLRLIYFSYDVKMKEKGDIPEGYSVSREKKERFSLILESASTNQTSMYLCASLQGDSYQPQHFGDGTRLSIL.

This clone was observed once. This chain's CDR3 is CASSADRVGELFF. CDR3 nucleotides: TGTGCCAGCAGTGCCGACAGGGTCGGGGAGCTGTTTTTT. V is TRBV6-4 and J is TRBJ2-2; 7 positions agree with TRBD1. The trim removed 4 bases at V and 7 bases at J, leaving 3 bases unmatched. In germline, CDR1 is MRHNA, CDR2 SNTAGT. This CDR3 contains 13 residues.

The chain uses TRBV19 and TRBJ1-1, with a tentative D call TRBD1 (6 bases). The germline gives CDR1 LNHDA, CDR2 SQIVND (reference sequence). The CDR3 extends over 15 amino acids. Trimming cost V 5 bases and J 2 bases, with 15 bases left between them. The CDR3 spells CASSQNRARNTEAFF. In nucleotides, the CDR3 is TGTGCCAGTAGTCAAAACAGGGCCCGAAACACTGAAGCTTTCTTT.

This chain connects TRBV28 to TRBJ1-1; TRBD1 matches at 7 bases. V dropped 5 bases and J dropped 1; count of bases not matched to a gene: 10. The CDR3 consists of 16 residues. Per the germline V gene, CDR1 is MDHEN and CDR2 is SYDVKM. CDR3 in DNA: TGTGCCAGCAGTCTAGGCTGGAGGGGGCAGAACACTGAAGCTTTCTTT. As protein: CASSLGWRGQNTEAFF.

J is TRBJ2-3 and V is TRBV7-9; TRBD2 matches 13 bases. CDR3 length equals 16 residues. The germline gives CDR1 SEHNR, CDR2 FQNEAQ (reference sequence). The trim removed 5 bases at V and 5 bases at J, leaving 7 bases unmatched. The CDR3 DNA is TGTGCCAGCAGCCCGGGGACTAGCGGGACAGGAGATACGCAGTATTTT. Translating it yields CASSPGTSGTGDTQYF.

This clone qualifies as medium-sized. The chain employs TRBV11-2 and TRBJ2-7; 11 bases map to TRBD2. The CDR3 totals 14 residues. Germline V gene lookup returns CDR1 SGHAT and CDR2 FQNNGV. With 0 bases clipped from V and 5 bases from J, the junction kept 0 bases outside the gene matches. Here the CDR3 reads CASSLELAGDEQYF. The CDR3, as DNA: TGTGCCAGCAGCTTAGAACTAGCGGGGGACGAGCAGTACTTC.

This chain uses TRBV24-1 with TRBJ1-2, with 8 positions matching TRBD1. Trimming cost V 4 bases and J 4 bases; bases outside gene matches: 4. CDR1 and CDR2 (germline): KGHDR, SFDVKD. This CDR3 is 14 amino acids long. The CDR3: CATSDKTGVYGYTF. Written as DNA, the CDR3 is TGTGCCACCAGTGACAAGACAGGGGTCTATGGCTACACCTTC.

The chain recombines TRBV4-1 with TRBJ2-6, with 10 bases lining up with TRBD1. Germline V gene sequence: CDR1 MGHRA, CDR2 YSYEKL. With 0 bases clipped from V and 2 bases from J, the junction kept 4 bases outside the gene matches. The CDR3 consists of 18 residues. Here the CDR3 reads CASSQDVGQGAGANVLTF. The CDR3 bases are TGCGCCAGCAGCCAAGATGTAGGACAGGGGGCTGGGGCCAACGTCCTGACTTTC.

CDR3: CASSLVGLAVKTDTQYF. The CDR3 bases are TGTGCCAGCAGCTTAGTGGGACTAGCGGTTAAGACAGATACGCAGTATTTT. V usage is TRBV11-2 and J usage is TRBJ2-3; the match to TRBD2 covers 11 bases. With V trimmed by 1 base and J by 3 bases, 6 bases remained unmatched. Germline lookup yields CDR1 SGHAT and CDR2 FQNNGV. The CDR3 extends over 17 amino acids.

The rearrangement uses TRBV5-1 and TRBJ1-2; D remains unclear. The CDR3 spans 18 residues. Germline values: CDR1 SGHRS, CDR2 YFSETQ. The V end lost 4 bases, the J end lost 0 bases, and 22 bases lay between the germline ends. CDR3 sequence (DNA): TGCGCCAGCAGCCCTGGACTTATGAAGGTTTGGGCTAACTATGGCTACACCTTC. The encoded protein is CASSPGLMKVWANYGYTF.

V is TRBV6-5 and J is TRBJ1-1; D is ambiguous. Per the germline V gene, CDR1 is MNHEY and CDR2 is SVGAGI. Trimming left V 2 bases short and J 3 bases short, with 10 bases between. The length of the CDR3 is 14 residues. CDR3 nucleotide sequence: TGTGCCAGCAGTTACAGGGTTGGTTACACTGAAGCTTTCTTT. Protein: CASSYRVGYTEAFF.

V gene TRBV2 combines with J gene TRBJ2-7; TRBD2 aligns across 9 bases. Germline V gives CDR1 SNHLY, CDR2 FYNNEI. V trimming: 0 bases; J trimming: 2 bases; junction bases outside the gene matches: 5. The CDR3 has 16 amino acids. CDR3 sequence reads: CASSEALRLAAYEQYF. The CDR3 DNA reads as TGTGCCAGCAGTGAAGCGCTTAGACTAGCGGCCTACGAGCAGTACTTC.